The entry that follows covers one T cell receptor beta chain sequence. No antigen is known for it. This record belongs to a study of lymphopenia after photon versus proton radiotherapy. Method: immunoSEQ multiplex PCR; TCRdb's copy keeps in-frame clones and lacks some. Among about 15,000 clones listed, about nine tenths were seen once. The V gene's germline CDR1 is SGDLS and CDR2 YYNGEE. CDR3 size: 19 residues. Trimming cost V 4 bases and J 4 bases; bases outside gene matches: 12. The study, taken as a whole, reports: Only patients who died were analyzed for survival; proton advantage is unproven. After lymphocyte nadir, photon-treated repertoires showed oligoclonal expansion, especially CD8+ Temra. In patients who died, overall survival fell as post-nadir TCR diversity dropped more. Relative stability marked proton patients; photon patients lost diversity and naive cells.

The sample in question was peripheral blood, obtained from a patient treated with proton-based radiotherapy. The genes are TRBV9 and TRBJ2-2; 14 bases match TRBD2. The source of this sequence is a man in his 70s with pancreatic cancer. CDR3 in DNA: TGTGCCAGCAGCAAGTGGACTAGCGGGAGGCCTCGCGGCACCGGGGAGCTGTTTTTT. Encoded protein: CASSKWTSGRPRGTGELFF.